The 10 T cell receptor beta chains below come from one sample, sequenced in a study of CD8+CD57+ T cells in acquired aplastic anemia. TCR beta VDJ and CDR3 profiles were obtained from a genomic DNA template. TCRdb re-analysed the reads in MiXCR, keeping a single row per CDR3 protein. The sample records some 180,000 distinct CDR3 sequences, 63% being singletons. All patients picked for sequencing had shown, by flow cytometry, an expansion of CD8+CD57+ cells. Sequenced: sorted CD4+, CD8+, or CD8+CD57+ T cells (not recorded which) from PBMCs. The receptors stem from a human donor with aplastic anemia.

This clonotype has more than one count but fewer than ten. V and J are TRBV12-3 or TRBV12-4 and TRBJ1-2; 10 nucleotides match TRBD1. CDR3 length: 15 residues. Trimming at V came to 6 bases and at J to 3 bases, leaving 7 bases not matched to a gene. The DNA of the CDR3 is TGTGCCAGCAGGCCACCGGGACAGGGGCACTATGGCTACACCTTC. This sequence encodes CASRPPGQGHYGYTF.

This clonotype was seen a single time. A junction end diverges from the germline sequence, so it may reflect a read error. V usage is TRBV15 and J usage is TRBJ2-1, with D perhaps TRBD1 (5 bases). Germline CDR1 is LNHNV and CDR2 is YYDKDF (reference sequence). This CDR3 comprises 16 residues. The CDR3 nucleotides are TGTGCCACCAGCTGCGAACAGGCTCTTTCTTACAATGAGCAGTTATTC. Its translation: CATSCEQALSYNEQLF.

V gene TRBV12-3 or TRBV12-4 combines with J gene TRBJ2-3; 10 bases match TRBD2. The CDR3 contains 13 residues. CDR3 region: CAVSGGATDTQYF. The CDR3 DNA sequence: TGTGCAGTCAGCGGGGGGGCCACAGATACGCAGTATTTT.

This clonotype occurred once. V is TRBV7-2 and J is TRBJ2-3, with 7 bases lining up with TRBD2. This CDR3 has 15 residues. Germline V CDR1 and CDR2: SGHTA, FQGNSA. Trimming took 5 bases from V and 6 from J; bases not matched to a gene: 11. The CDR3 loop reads CASSRAGRVPDTQYF. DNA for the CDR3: TGTGCCAGCAGCCGGGCGGGGAGGGTCCCCGATACGCAGTATTTT.

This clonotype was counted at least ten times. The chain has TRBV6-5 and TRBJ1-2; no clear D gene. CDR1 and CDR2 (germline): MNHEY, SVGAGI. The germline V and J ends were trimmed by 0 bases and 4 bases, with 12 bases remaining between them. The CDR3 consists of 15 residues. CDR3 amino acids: CASSYSPESFYGYTF. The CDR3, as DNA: TGTGCCAGCAGTTACTCCCCCGAGAGCTTCTATGGCTACACCTTC.

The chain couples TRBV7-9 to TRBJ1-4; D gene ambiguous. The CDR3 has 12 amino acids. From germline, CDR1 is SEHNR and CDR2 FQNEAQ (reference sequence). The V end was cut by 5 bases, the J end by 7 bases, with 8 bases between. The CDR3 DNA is TGTGCCAGCAGCGAGGACTTTGAAAAACTGTTTTTT. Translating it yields CASSEDFEKLFF.

This CDR3 is CASNNHLGGGVGAGELFF. The CDR3, as DNA: TGTGCCAGTAATAATCACCTTGGGGGGGGGGTCGGAGCCGGGGAGCTGTTTTTT. This chain connects TRBV19 to TRBJ2-2; 7 bases fit TRBD2. The ends lost 7 bases at V and 6 bases at J; junction bases unmatched: 20. This CDR3 comprises 18 residues. From germline, CDR1 is LNHDA and CDR2 SQIVND (reference sequence).

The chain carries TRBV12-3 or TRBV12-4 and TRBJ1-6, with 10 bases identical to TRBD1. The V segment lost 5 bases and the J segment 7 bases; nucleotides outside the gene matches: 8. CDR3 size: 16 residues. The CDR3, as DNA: TGTGCCAGCAGTGTGACAGGGGGCTTCGAGAATTCACCCCTCCACTTT. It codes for CASSVTGGFENSPLHF.

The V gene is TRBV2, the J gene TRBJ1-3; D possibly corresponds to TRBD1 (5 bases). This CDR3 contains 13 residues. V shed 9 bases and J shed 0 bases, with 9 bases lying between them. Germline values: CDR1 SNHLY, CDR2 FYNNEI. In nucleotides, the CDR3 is TGTGCCAGAGAGACAGTCTCTGGAAACACCATATATTTT. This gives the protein CARETVSGNTIYF.

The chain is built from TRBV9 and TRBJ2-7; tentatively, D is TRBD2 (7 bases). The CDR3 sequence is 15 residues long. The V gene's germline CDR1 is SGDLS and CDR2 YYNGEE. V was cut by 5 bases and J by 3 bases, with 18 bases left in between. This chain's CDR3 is CASSDAGATDYEQYF. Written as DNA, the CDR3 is TGTGCCAGCAGTGATGCGGGGGCCACCGACTACGAGCAGTACTTC.